The rows below give T cell receptor beta chains drawn from one sample of a study of blood T cell repertoires in COVID-19. Data came from immunoSEQ multiplex PCR; TCRdb stores just in-frame clones and leaves some out. The sample contains some 80,000 clones, around four fifths of which appear only once. The sequencing sample was made of peripheral blood. These receptors all stem from a man at least 80 years old with active or convalescent COVID-19. Both conserved end residues are part of each CDR3. The order of the fields is clone size, CDR3 length, D gene, J gene, V gene, CDR3 DNA, CDR3 protein. D genes are given only for firm matches. Clone sizes are given selectively: once, few, many, or a class where the clone is expanded.

>.|15|TRBD1|TRBJ2-2|TRBV27
TGTGCCAGCAGTATGACAGGGTCACACACCGGGGAGCTGTTTTTT
CASSMTGSHTGELFF
>.|14|.|TRBJ1-4|TRBV19
TGTGCCAGTACCAACAGAGCAACTAATGAAAAACTGTTTTTT
CASTNRATNEKLFF
>.|15|.|TRBJ1-3|TRBV5-1
TGCGCCAGCAGCTTGGCCGGGGGAGGTGGAAACACCATATATTTT
CASSLAGGGGNTIYF
>many|19|TRBD1|TRBJ1-3|TRBV5-1
TGCGCCAGCAGCACGAACCCGACAGGGAAAGGGCTTGATGAAAACACCATATATTTT
CASSTNPTGKGLDENTIYF
>.|13|.|TRBJ1-2|TRBV1
TGCACCAGCAGCCTCACAGGGGGCTGTGGCTACACCTTC
CTSSLTGGCGYTF
>once|16|TRBD1|TRBJ2-5|TRBV24-1
TGTGCCACCAGTGCCCTGGACAGGGGGGATCAAGAGACCCAGTACTTC
CATSALDRGDQETQYF
>.|16|TRBD2|TRBJ2-2|TRBV9
TGTGCCAGCAGCGCGACCGGGACTAGCGCGGCCGGGGAGCTGTTTTTT
CASSATGTSAAGELFF
>.|15|.|TRBJ1-3|TRBV28
TGTGCCAGCAGTAAACAGGGAGTAAAGGGAAACACCATATATTTT
CASSKQGVKGNTIYF
>.|15|TRBD1|TRBJ1-3|TRBV2
TGTGCCAGCAGTGGGGACAGGGGCTCTGGAAACACCATATATTTT
CASSGDRGSGNTIYF
>once|12|TRBD1|TRBJ2-3|TRBV2
TGTGCCAGCAGTGGAACAGGGGGTACGCAGTATTTT
CASSGTGGTQYF
>.|16|.|TRBJ1-2|TRBV24-1
TGTGCCACCAGTAGGGAGGGAAAAGAAACTAACTATGGCTACACCTTC
CATSREGKETNYGYTF
>.|16|TRBD2|TRBJ2-2|TRBV5-1
TGCGCCAGCAGCAAACTAGCGGGCCCGAACACCGGGGAGCTGTTTTTT
CASSKLAGPNTGELFF
>.|18|TRBD1|TRBJ2-2|TRBV6-2/TRBV6-3
TGTGCCAGCAGTTCCCCAAAGAGGACAGGGGGAGACACCGGGGAGCTGTTTTTT
CASSSPKRTGGDTGELFF
>.|14|TRBD1|TRBJ2-2|TRBV6-6
TGTGCCAGCACTTTCGACAGGGCCGCCGGGGAGCTGTTTTTT
CASTFDRAAGELFF
>once|14|.|TRBJ2-2|TRBV5-1
TGCGCCAGCAGCTTGGCTGTCAACACCGGGGAGCTGTTTTTT
CASSLAVNTGELFF
>.|18|.|TRBJ1-4|TRBV4-1
TGCGCCAGCAGCCAATTGGTCCTCGGACCCGGGACTAAAGAAAAACTGTTTTTT
CASSQLVLGPGTKEKLFF
>.|15|.|TRBJ2-3|TRBV5-4
TGTGCCAGCAGCTTGGGCGGGGTAAGCACAGATACGCAGTATTTT
CASSLGGVSTDTQYF
>.|13|.|TRBJ2-3|TRBV19
TGTGCCAGTAGTATTGGGCGCACAGATACGCAGTATTTT
CASSIGRTDTQYF
>.|16|TRBD1|TRBJ1-4|TRBV14
TGTGCCAGCAGCCACGCTAGGGACAGATTAAATGAAAAACTGTTTTTT
CASSHARDRLNEKLFF
>.|17|TRBD1|TRBJ1-1|TRBV24-1
TGTGCCACCAGTTCCGGGGGGGACAGGGGGCTTGGCACTGAAGCTTTCTTT
CATSSGGDRGLGTEAFF
>.|14|TRBD2|TRBJ2-1|TRBV11-3
TGTGCCAGCAGCTTAGGGTCAGCGGGGGGGCCTCTGTTCTTC
CASSLGSAGGPLFF
>.|12|TRBD2|TRBJ2-2|TRBV7-8
TGTGCCAGCAGCTGGACTAGCGGGGAGCTGTTTTTT
CASSWTSGELFF
>.|15|TRBD1|TRBJ2-5|TRBV19
TGTGCCAGTAGTTTCCGGGACAGGGGTGGGAAGACCCAGTACTTC
CASSFRDRGGKTQYF
>.|13|TRBD1|TRBJ1-2|TRBV28
TGTGCCAGCAGTACCGACAGGGCGGATGGCTACACCTTC
CASSTDRADGYTF
>.|14|.|TRBJ2-3|TRBV2
TGTGCCAGCAGTGAAGCGCAGGCCACAGATACGCAGTATTTT
CASSEAQATDTQYF
>.|13|.|TRBJ2-2|TRBV5-6
TGTGCCAGCAGCTTGACAGTAACCGGGGAGCTGTTTTTT
CASSLTVTGELFF
>.|13|TRBD2|TRBJ2-1|TRBV19
TGTGCCAGCCGTAGCGGGGGGCCGGGTGAGCAGTTCTTC
CASRSGGPGEQFF
>.|16|TRBD2|TRBJ2-5|TRBV7-2
TGTGCCAGCAGCAAGGGACTAGCGGGGGGGCGCGAGACCCAGTACTTC
CASSKGLAGGRETQYF
>.|14|TRBD1|TRBJ1-6|TRBV7-9
TGTGCCAGCAGCTCTGGGACAGCAAATTCACCCCTCCACTTT
CASSSGTANSPLHF
>once|17|TRBD2|TRBJ2-3|TRBV5-1
TGCGCCAGCAGGGTAAGCGGGAGCTTTGGGTCCACAGATACGCAGTATTTT
CASRVSGSFGSTDTQYF
>.|13|.|TRBJ2-5|TRBV24-1
TGTGCCACCAGTGACGGGGGAATTGAGACCCAGTACTTC
CATSDGGIETQYF
>few|13|.|TRBJ1-2|TRBV18
TGTGCCAGCTCCCCCATAGGGGAGGATGGCTACACCTTC
CASSPIGEDGYTF
>few|14|TRBD1|TRBJ1-2|TRBV7-2
TGTGCCAGCAGCTTAGGGACAGGGGGCTATGGCTACACCTTC
CASSLGTGGYGYTF
>.|13|.|TRBJ2-1|TRBV3-1/TRBV3-2
TGTGCCAGCAGCCAGCGGTACTACAATGAGCAGTTCTTC
CASSQRYYNEQFF
>.|15|.|TRBJ1-6|TRBV2
TGTGCCAGCAGTCAAGAGAGCTCCTATAATTCACCCCTCCACTTT
CASSQESSYNSPLHF
>.|16|TRBD1|TRBJ2-5|TRBV14
TGTGCCAGCAGCCAAGATTTGGCCAGGGGGCGGGAGACCCAGTACTTC
CASSQDLARGRETQYF
>.|12|.|TRBJ1-4|TRBV2
TGTGCCAGCGGTATCCTGGGCGAAAAACTGTTTTTT
CASGILGEKLFF
>.|17|.|TRBJ2-3|TRBV24-1
TGTGCCTCCGACTTATTAGACGGGAGATCTTCGGCAGATACGCAGTATTTT
CASDLLDGRSSADTQYF
>few|19|TRBD1|TRBJ1-1|TRBV19
TGTGCCAGTAGTCAAATTGTCGGGACAGGGGGCTTCATGAACACTGAAGCTTTCTTT
CASSQIVGTGGFMNTEAFF
>.|15|.|TRBJ1-5|TRBV7-2
TGTGCCAGCAGCTCCCGGAGTGGGAGCAATCAGCCCCAGCATTTT
CASSSRSGSNQPQHF
>.|14|.|TRBJ1-5|TRBV3-1/TRBV3-2
TGTGCCAGCAGCCAAGCCCCGGTTTTTCAGCCCCAGCATTTT
CASSQAPVFQPQHF
>.|15|.|TRBJ1-3|TRBV11-2
TGTGCCAGCAGCTTATCTCCGGTCTCTGGAAACACCATATATTTT
CASSLSPVSGNTIYF
>.|14|TRBD1|TRBJ1-5|TRBV15
TGTGCCACCAGCACAGACAGGGGCCATCAGCCCCAGCATTTT
CATSTDRGHQPQHF
>.|15|TRBD1|TRBJ1-5|TRBV5-1
TGCGCCAGCAGCTTGGATGGGCAGGGGGACCAGCCCCAGCATTTT
CASSLDGQGDQPQHF
>.|13|.|TRBJ1-1|TRBV30
TGTGCCTGGAGAGGGGGGGCGAGCTATGAAGCTTTCTTT
CAWRGGASYEAFF
>.|15|.|TRBJ2-3|TRBV5-1
TGCGCCAGCAGCTTCTATGTGACAGGCACAGATACGCAGTATTTT
CASSFYVTGTDTQYF